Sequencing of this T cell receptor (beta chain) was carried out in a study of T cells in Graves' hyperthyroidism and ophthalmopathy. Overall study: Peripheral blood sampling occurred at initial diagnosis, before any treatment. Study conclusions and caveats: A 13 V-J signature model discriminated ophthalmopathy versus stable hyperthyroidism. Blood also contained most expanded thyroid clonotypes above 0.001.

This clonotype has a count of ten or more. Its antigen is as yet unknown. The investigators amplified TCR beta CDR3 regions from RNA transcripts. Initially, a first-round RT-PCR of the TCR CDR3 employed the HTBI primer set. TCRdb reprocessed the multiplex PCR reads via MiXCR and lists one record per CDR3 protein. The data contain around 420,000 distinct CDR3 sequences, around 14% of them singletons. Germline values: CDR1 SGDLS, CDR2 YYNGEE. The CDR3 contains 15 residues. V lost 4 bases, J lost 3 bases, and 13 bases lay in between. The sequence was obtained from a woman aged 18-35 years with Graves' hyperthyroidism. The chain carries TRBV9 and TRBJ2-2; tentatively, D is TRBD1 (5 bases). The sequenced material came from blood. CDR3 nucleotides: TGTGCCAGCAGCCCCCAGGGAAGGGACACCGGGGAGCTGTTTTTT. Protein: CASSPQGRDTGELFF.